A single sample is the source of the 16 T cell receptor beta chains below, sequenced in a study of blood T cells in healthy people across ages (dated by TCRdb to between 2014 and 2017). Libraries were built with 5' RACE. For sequencing, an Illumina HiSeq 2500 was employed. The second PCR ran for roughly 7 to 11 cycles and used a J-beta primer mix along with a sample-barcoded 5' primer. In TCRdb, the public reads were trimmed at Q25 with fastp and aligned with MiXCR, with productive beta chains retained. Each CDR3 protein appears once, grouped with its most common genes and DNA. For this sample there are about 830,000 distinct CDR3 sequences; roughly 60% appear just once. 22% of the sample is taken by the ten largest. The sequencing input was blood. The source of these receptors is a man younger than 45 in good health.

The CDR3: CSARPGTQPQHF. Written as DNA, the CDR3 is TGCAGTGCTAGACCAGGGACTCAGCCCCAGCATTTT. The chain joins TRBV20-1 to TRBJ1-5, with D tentatively TRBD1 (5 bases). Deletions cut 2 bases from V and 6 bases from J, with 8 bases between. The CDR3 contains 12 residues. Germline loops: CDR1 DFQATT, CDR2 SNEGSKA (reference sequence).

This clonotype was seen only a few times. The chain carries TRBV10-3 and TRBJ2-7, with D perhaps TRBD1 (5 bases). Trimming shortened V by 8 bases and J by 3 bases, and 8 bases separated the two germline ends. The CDR3 sequence is 11 residues long. Germline V gives CDR1 ENHRY, CDR2 SYGVKD. CDR3: CAISTDYEQYF. CDR3 DNA sequence: TGTGCCATCTCGACAGACTACGAGCAGTACTTC.

This clonotype was seen a few times. V and J are TRBV30 and TRBJ2-7; D might be TRBD1 or TRBD2, each matching 6 bases. CDR1 GTSNPN and CDR2 SVGIG come from the germline V gene (reference sequence). The CDR3 loop spans 14 amino acids. V was shortened by 2 bases and J by 0 bases, with 11 bases between the two germline ends. The CDR3 DNA follows: TGTGCCTGGAGTAGGGGGGCGGGCTCCTACGAGCAGTACTTC. Protein sequence: CAWSRGAGSYEQYF.

V and J are TRBV7-6 and TRBJ1-2; no clear D gene. The CDR3 extends over 15 amino acids. Trimming left V 5 bases short and J 2 bases short, with 15 bases between. Germline loops: CDR1 SGHVS, CDR2 FNYEAQ. The DNA of the CDR3 is TGTGCCAGCAGCCCCCAACCGGAGGGCAACTATGGCTACACCTTC. Translated, it gives CASSPQPEGNYGYTF.

This chain joins TRBV28 and TRBJ1-1; D is undetermined. This CDR3 comprises 12 residues. Germline loops: CDR1 MDHEN, CDR2 SYDVKM. Trimming pared 10 bases from V and 1 base from J, leaving 10 bases between. CDR3 loop: CATTFQNTEAFF. The CDR3 DNA sequence: TGTGCCACCACGTTCCAGAACACTGAAGCTTTCTTT.

This chain connects TRBV11-2 to TRBJ1-2; D is uncertain. Germline V lookup: CDR1 SGHAT, CDR2 FQNNGV. The CDR3 consists of 15 residues. V lost 0 bases and J 5 bases, leaving 13 bases between the germline ends. The CDR3 spells CASSLDSTAPYGYTF. The CDR3 DNA sequence: TGTGCCAGCAGCTTAGATAGTACAGCGCCTTATGGCTACACCTTC.

This sequence joins TRBV20-1 and TRBJ2-3; 10 positions agree with TRBD2. V shed 4 bases and J 3 bases; nucleotides not matched to a gene: 7. Germline V gives CDR1 DFQATT, CDR2 SNEGSKA (reference sequence). This CDR3 is built from 15 residues. As DNA, the CDR3 is TGCAGTGCTAACAGACTAGCGGGCCTGACAGATACGCAGTATTTT. The encoded protein is CSANRLAGLTDTQYF.

The chain links TRBV20-1 to TRBJ1-2, with D tentatively TRBD1 (6 bases). This CDR3 is 16 amino acids long. V was pared by 0 bases and J by 3 bases, with 17 bases between. CDR1 and CDR2 from the germline V gene are DFQATT and SNEGSKA (reference sequence). The CDR3 loop reads CSARDIEQGLDYGYTF. The CDR3 DNA reads TGCAGTGCTAGAGATATCGAGCAGGGGTTGGACTATGGCTACACCTTC.

The V call is TRBV29-1, the J call TRBJ2-1, with 7 bases identical to TRBD1. V shed 3 bases, J shed 8 bases, and the junction held 10 bases outside the gene matches. Germline CDR1 reads SQVTM; CDR2 reads ANQGSEA. The length of the CDR3 is 14 residues. CDR3 nucleotides: TGCAGCGTTGAGGCTACAGGGGTTTACTATGAGCAGTTCTTC. Its protein product is CSVEATGVYYEQFF.

This clonotype has a handful of counts. This chain uses TRBV18 with TRBJ1-2; D perhaps matches TRBD1 (5 bases). The CDR3 loop spans 13 amino acids. V was trimmed by 8 bases and J by 0 bases, leaving 10 bases between them. Per germline, CDR1 KGHSH and CDR2 LQKENI. The DNA of the CDR3 is TGTGCCAGCCAACAGGACCCTAACTATGGCTACACCTTC. Its translation is CASQQDPNYGYTF.

With regard to this clonotype: The final CDR3 position lacks the conserved phenylalanine or tryptophan, pointing to a likely read error. CDR3: CASSLIQGAYTEAFI. CDR3 DNA sequence: TGCGCCAGCAGCTTGATACAGGGGGCTTACACTGAAGCTTTCATT. V gene TRBV5-1 combines with J gene TRBJ1-1, with 9 bases matching TRBD1. The CDR3 loop spans 15 amino acids. Per germline, CDR1 SGHRS and CDR2 YFSETQ. The V gene end was trimmed by 1 base and the J gene end by 3 bases; junction bases not matched to a gene: 4.

The chain is built from TRBV30 and TRBJ2-5, with 13 bases that match TRBD2. This CDR3 is built from 18 residues. Trimming took 2 bases from V and 4 from J; bases not matched to a gene: 13. Germline-derived CDR1 and CDR2 are GTSNPN and SVGIG (reference sequence). This chain's CDR3 is CAWSHTGTSGASGETQYF. The CDR3 DNA is TGTGCCTGGAGTCACACCGGGACTAGCGGGGCCTCCGGAGAGACCCAGTACTTC.

This clonotype was seen only a few times. This sequence joins TRBV10-3 and TRBJ2-1; 12 bases fit TRBD2. The germline V gene has CDR1 ENHRY and CDR2 SYGVKD. The CDR3 runs 14 residues. Trimming cost V 6 bases and J 5 bases; bases outside gene matches: 2. CDR3 nucleotide sequence: TGTGCCATCAGGGGACTAGCGGGCAACAATGAGCAGTTCTTC. As protein: CAIRGLAGNNEQFF.

This chain uses TRBV7-2 with TRBJ2-7, with TRBD1 identical over 9 bases. The CDR3 totals 18 residues. Per germline, CDR1 SGHTA and CDR2 FQGNSA. Germline trimming cut 5 bases from V and 0 bases from J; bases unmatched to any gene: 14. This CDR3 is CASSQAWARGQGSYEQYF. The CDR3 nucleotides are TGTGCCAGCAGCCAGGCTTGGGCGAGGGGACAGGGCTCCTACGAGCAGTACTTC.

The gene calls are TRBV13 and TRBJ2-5; tentatively, D is TRBD1 or TRBD2 (6 bases each). V gave up 4 bases and J gave up 5 bases, with 17 bases separating them. The CDR3 length is 15 residues. Germline CDR1 is PRHDT and CDR2 is FYEKMQ (reference sequence). The CDR3 sequence is CASSSRYRAGETQYF. The CDR3, as DNA: TGTGCCAGCAGCTCCAGATACAGGGCGGGGGAGACCCAGTACTTC.

This clonotype was recorded once. The V gene is TRBV10-3, the J gene TRBJ2-1; 12 bases align to TRBD2. This CDR3 is built from 14 residues. The germline V gene has CDR1 ENHRY and CDR2 SYGVKD. V lost 10 bases and J lost 6; bases outside the gene matches: 7. The CDR3 is CATASGRAGNEQFF. The CDR3 nucleotides read TGTGCCACAGCTAGCGGGAGGGCGGGCAATGAGCAGTTCTTC.